The rows below give T cell receptor beta chains drawn from one sample of a study of cytomegalovirus exposure and HLA in healthy donors. Sequenced by immunoSEQ multiplex PCR; TCRdb stores in-frame clones only, minus some. There are some 100,000 clones in the sample; roughly 84% occur only once, and approximately 2.1% lies in the top ten. Material: PBMCs. These receptors were taken from a man aged 18 to 30 in good health and CMV-seronegative. The CDR3 runs from the conserved cysteine through the conserved F or W. Fields, in order: J gene, clone size, V gene, D gene, CDR3 DNA, CDR3 protein. D genes are given only for firm matches. Clone size is stated in some rows and not others, as once, few, many or a class when expanded.

J: TRBJ1-4
size: .
V: TRBV5-5
D: TRBD1
DNA: TGTGCCAGCAGCTATAACAGGGGCGAAAAACTGTTTTTT
CDR3: CASSYNRGEKLFF

J: TRBJ1-4
size: .
V: TRBV19
D: .
DNA: TGTGCCCGCCGGGGAGATGAAAAACTGTTTTTT
CDR3: CARRGDEKLFF

J: TRBJ2-1
size: .
V: TRBV4-2
D: TRBD2
DNA: TGTGCCTCAAGCGGGACTAGCGGCAATGAGCAGTTCTTC
CDR3: CASSGTSGNEQFF

J: TRBJ2-3
size: .
V: TRBV6-1
D: TRBD2
DNA: TGTGCCAGCAGTGAAGCGCCTCGGAGATCGGGTAGCGGGATCACAGATACGCAGTATTTT
CDR3: CASSEAPRRSGSGITDTQYF

J: TRBJ2-7
size: .
V: TRBV19
D: TRBD1
DNA: TGTGCCAGTAGTATAGCGGGACAGGTGCCCTACGAGCAGTACTTC
CDR3: CASSIAGQVPYEQYF

J: TRBJ2-7
size: .
V: TRBV30
D: .
DNA: TGTGCCTGGAGTGGAGGGCTCGAGCAGTACTTC
CDR3: CAWSGGLEQYF

J: TRBJ2-1
size: .
V: TRBV10-2
D: TRBD1
DNA: TGCGCCAGCACCGGGACAGGGCCCTACAATGAGCAGTTCTTC
CDR3: CASTGTGPYNEQFF

J: TRBJ1-1
size: .
V: TRBV6-5
D: .
DNA: TGTGCCAGCAGTTACTCTTTCCGGGTGAACACTGAAGCTTTCTTT
CDR3: CASSYSFRVNTEAFF

J: TRBJ1-1
size: .
V: TRBV7-9
D: .
DNA: TGTGCCAGCAGCGCCGGGACACAAAACACTGAAGCTTTCTTT
CDR3: CASSAGTQNTEAFF

J: TRBJ1-2
size: .
V: TRBV29-1
D: TRBD1
DNA: TGCAGCGGACGTACCGGGACAGGGGGAGGCTATGGCTACACCTTC
CDR3: CSGRTGTGGGYGYTF

J: TRBJ1-2
size: .
V: TRBV5-1
D: TRBD1
DNA: TGCGCCAGCAGCTTGGACGCCCAGGGGGCAGTGTATGGCTACACCTTC
CDR3: CASSLDAQGAVYGYTF

J: TRBJ2-5
size: .
V: TRBV5-1
D: TRBD1
DNA: TGCGCCAGCAGCCAAACCCCGGACAGGGGGGAGACCCAGTACTTC
CDR3: CASSQTPDRGETQYF

J: TRBJ1-1
size: .
V: TRBV7-2
D: TRBD1
DNA: TGTGCCAGCAGCTTTGACAGGGGGTGGGTCGAGGCTTTCTTT
CDR3: CASSFDRGWVEAFF

J: TRBJ1-2
size: .
V: TRBV28
D: .
DNA: TGTGCCAGCAGCCCCCTCCATGGCTACACCTTC
CDR3: CASSPLHGYTF

J: TRBJ2-2
size: .
V: TRBV28
D: TRBD2
DNA: TGTGCCAGCGGCCCGAGCGGGAGTTTCTTCGGGGAGCTGTTTTTT
CDR3: CASGPSGSFFGELFF

J: TRBJ2-5
size: .
V: TRBV5-1
D: TRBD2
DNA: TGCGCCAGCAGCTTGGATAATCGCGGGAGAGAGACCCAGTACTTC
CDR3: CASSLDNRGRETQYF

J: TRBJ2-2
size: .
V: TRBV9
D: .
DNA: TGTGCCAGCAGCGCTTTTGAGGTAACCGGGGAGCTGTTTTTT
CDR3: CASSAFEVTGELFF

J: TRBJ2-7
size: .
V: TRBV30
D: .
DNA: TGTGCCTGGAGTGTACAATTCTACGAGCAGTACTTC
CDR3: CAWSVQFYEQYF

J: TRBJ2-5
size: once
V: TRBV2
D: TRBD1
DNA: TGTGCCAGCAGTCTTAGACAGGGGAAAGAGACCCAGTACTTC
CDR3: CASSLRQGKETQYF

J: TRBJ2-1
size: .
V: TRBV2
D: .
DNA: TGTGCCAGCAGTGAGGCTAGCTTGGTCAATGAGCAGTTCTTC
CDR3: CASSEASLVNEQFF

J: TRBJ1-3
size: .
V: TRBV30
D: .
DNA: TGTGCCTGGACTCCAGGGGTCTCTGGAAACACCATATATTTT
CDR3: CAWTPGVSGNTIYF

J: TRBJ2-3
size: .
V: TRBV9
D: TRBD2
DNA: TGTGCCAGCAGCGTAGACCGACTAGCGGGGGGAGATACGCAGTATTTT
CDR3: CASSVDRLAGGDTQYF

J: TRBJ1-6
size: .
V: TRBV6-4
D: .
DNA: TGTGCCAGCAGTGACTCTCCAGTTAATTCACCCCTCCACTTT
CDR3: CASSDSPVNSPLHF

J: TRBJ2-1
size: .
V: TRBV10-3
D: TRBD1
DNA: TGTGCCATCAGGCCCGGGACAGCCCTTTACAATGAGCAGTTCTTC
CDR3: CAIRPGTALYNEQFF

J: TRBJ2-3
size: few
V: TRBV14
D: TRBD2
DNA: TGTGCCAGCAGCCCCTGGGGGAGGGCGGAAGATACGCAGTATTTT
CDR3: CASSPWGRAEDTQYF

J: TRBJ1-2
size: .
V: TRBV29-1
D: .
DNA: TGCAGCGTTGAAAAGGAAGTCAGGGGAATTGAGGGCTACACCTTC
CDR3: CSVEKEVRGIEGYTF

J: TRBJ1-2
size: .
V: TRBV29-1
D: .
DNA: TGCAGCGTTGAACAACGGGGTAACTATGGCTACACCTTC
CDR3: CSVEQRGNYGYTF

J: TRBJ2-7
size: .
V: TRBV9
D: TRBD1
DNA: TGTGCCAGCAGCTTTTCCGGGACAGGGAGCTCCTACGAGCAGTACTTC
CDR3: CASSFSGTGSSYEQYF

J: TRBJ1-2
size: .
V: TRBV7-3
D: TRBD1
DNA: TGTGCCAGCAGCTTAACAGGCGGGACAGGGACTAGGGGCTACACCTTC
CDR3: CASSLTGGTGTRGYTF

J: TRBJ2-7
size: .
V: TRBV11-3
D: TRBD2
DNA: TGTGCCAGCAGCGGGACTAGCCGCTACGAGCAGTACTTC
CDR3: CASSGTSRYEQYF

J: TRBJ2-5
size: few
V: TRBV19
D: TRBD2
DNA: TGTGCCAGTAGTATGTTCGGGACTAGCGGGAGTATGGAGACCCAGTACTTC
CDR3: CASSMFGTSGSMETQYF

J: TRBJ1-2
size: .
V: TRBV6-5
D: .
DNA: TGTGCCAGCAGACGGACGCCAGGGAACTATGGCTACACCTTC
CDR3: CASRRTPGNYGYTF

J: TRBJ2-1
size: few
V: TRBV5-1
D: TRBD2
DNA: TGCGCCAGCAGCTTTAGCGGGAGTGCCTGGGAGCAGTTCTTC
CDR3: CASSFSGSAWEQFF

J: TRBJ1-2
size: .
V: TRBV28
D: TRBD1
DNA: TGTGCCAGCAGTGGCCCGGGACAGGGCGTGCTGTATGGCTACACCTTC
CDR3: CASSGPGQGVLYGYTF

J: TRBJ1-3
size: .
V: TRBV19
D: TRBD1
DNA: TGTGCCAGTACCATGATCAGGGGGCCTGGAAACACCATATATTTT
CDR3: CASTMIRGPGNTIYF

J: TRBJ2-2
size: .
V: TRBV12-5
D: .
DNA: TGTGCTAGTGGAATGAAGATCTCCTTACATACCGGGGAGCTGTTTTTT
CDR3: CASGMKISLHTGELFF

J: TRBJ1-5
size: .
V: TRBV19
D: TRBD1
DNA: TGTGCCAGTAGCACGACAGGGGATAATCAGCCCCAGCATTTT
CDR3: CASSTTGDNQPQHF

J: TRBJ1-1
size: .
V: TRBV9
D: TRBD1
DNA: TGTGCCAGCAGGGTAGGGAGAGGGGGCTTGGACACTGAAGCTTTCTTT
CDR3: CASRVGRGGLDTEAFF

J: TRBJ2-5
size: .
V: TRBV4-3
D: .
DNA: TGCGCCAGCAGCCAAGACCGGGGTGAAGAGACCCAGTACTTC
CDR3: CASSQDRGEETQYF

J: TRBJ2-1
size: once
V: TRBV5-6
D: TRBD1
DNA: TGTGCCAGCAGCTTTACCGGGACAGGGATCTACAATGAGCAGTTCTTC
CDR3: CASSFTGTGIYNEQFF

J: TRBJ2-7
size: .
V: TRBV9
D: .
DNA: TGTGCCAGCAGCGGGAGGGATGAGAACTACGAGCAGTACTTC
CDR3: CASSGRDENYEQYF

J: TRBJ1-2
size: .
V: TRBV7-9
D: .
DNA: TGTGCCAGCAGCGGCGCCACAGTAGCTAACTATGGCTACACCTTC
CDR3: CASSGATVANYGYTF